What follows are 29 T cell receptor beta chains derived from one specimen sequenced in a study of cytomegalovirus exposure and HLA in healthy donors. PCR involved 60 Vbeta and 13 Jbeta primers. Here immunoSEQ multiplex PCR was the method, and the copy in TCRdb shows in-frame clones only, minus some. This sample yields fewer than 200,000 clones, of which 71% are seen a single time; more than 1.3% belongs to the top ten. Sequencing was done on a sample of PBMCs. These receptors all come from a girl aged 5-17 years in good health and CMV-seronegative.

The chain couples TRBV4-1 to TRBJ2-3; 8 nucleotides line up with TRBD2. V shed 5 bases, J shed 1 base, and the junction held 8 bases outside the gene matches. This CDR3 region has 16 residues. Germline lookup yields CDR1 MGHRA and CDR2 YSYEKL. The CDR3 here is CASSARGGPGTDTQYF. CDR3 nucleotides: TGCGCCAGCAGCGCACGGGGGGGACCTGGCACAGATACGCAGTATTTT.

The rearrangement joins TRBV13 to TRBJ1-1; D unresolved. There are 13 residues in the CDR3. V lost 5 bases to trimming and J lost 1 base, with 8 bases between them. CDR1 PRHDT and CDR2 FYEKMQ come from the germline V gene (reference sequence). The CDR3 loop is CASSPRRNTEAFF. CDR3 coding DNA: TGTGCCAGCAGCCCCCGCAGGAACACTGAAGCTTTCTTT.

The chain carries TRBV6-1 and TRBJ1-6; D ambiguous. The CDR3 extends over 15 amino acids. The germline gives CDR1 MNHNS, CDR2 SASEGT. The V end lost 7 bases, the J end lost 8 bases, and 18 bases lay between the germline ends. For the CDR3, the DNA is TGTGCCAGCACTAGGACGGGAGACTACGATTCACCCCTCCACTTT. It codes for CASTRTGDYDSPLHF.

V and J are TRBV5-8 and TRBJ2-7; D might be TRBD2 (6 bases). This CDR3 has 15 amino acids. Per germline, CDR1 SGHTS and CDR2 YDEGEE. Trimming removed 0 bases at V and 1 base at J, with 11 bases between. The CDR3 DNA reads TGTGCCAGCAGCTTGGAGCCTAGCGCGTCCTACGAGCAGTACTTC. Translating gives CASSLEPSASYEQYF.

The sample holds a few counts of this clone. The chain carries TRBV4-1 and TRBJ1-5; unclear D gene. Germline lookup yields CDR1 MGHRA and CDR2 YSYEKL. The CDR3 runs 15 residues. V was trimmed by 0 bases and J by 3 bases, leaving 9 bases between them. CDR3 region: CASSQDPRINQPQHF. The CDR3 DNA reads TGCGCCAGCAGCCAAGACCCGAGGATCAATCAGCCCCAGCATTTT.

This rearrangement joins TRBV7-3 to TRBJ1-1; D call uncertain. CDR3 size: 15 residues. With 5 bases removed from V and 2 bases from J, the gap between germline ends came to 15 bases. Germline CDR1 reads SGHTA; CDR2 reads FQGTGA. The CDR3, as DNA: TGTGCCAGCAGCCTCGACTCCGCAACCAACACTGAAGCTTTCTTT. Its protein product is CASSLDSATNTEAFF.

The count of this clone is one. The V and J genes are TRBV7-9 and TRBJ1-2; D may be TRBD1 (5 bases). Germline V lookup: CDR1 SEHNR, CDR2 FQNEAQ (reference sequence). V was clipped by 1 base and J by 2 bases, with 20 bases between them. The CDR3 extends over 18 amino acids. DNA of the CDR3: TGTGCCAGCAGCTTAGTGGCCGGAGATAAAGGGGCCAACTATGGCTACACCTTC. Its translation is CASSLVAGDKGANYGYTF.

The gene calls are TRBV19 and TRBJ1-1; D gene ambiguous. Germline loops: CDR1 LNHDA, CDR2 SQIVND (reference sequence). The V end was cut by 3 bases, the J end by 6 bases, with 17 bases between. This CDR3 is 15 amino acids long. CDR3 loop: CASSIGSVGFAEAFF. The CDR3 bases are TGTGCCAGTAGTATCGGGTCGGTGGGTTTCGCTGAAGCTTTCTTT.

In its sample, this clone was seen a few times. The rearrangement joins TRBV11-2 to TRBJ2-2; 7 nucleotides agree with TRBD1. This CDR3 region has 15 residues. Per the germline V gene, CDR1 is SGHAT and CDR2 is FQNNGV. Germline trimming cut 4 bases from V and 5 bases from J; bases unmatched to any gene: 7. The CDR3 spells CASSSGQRRTGELFF. The CDR3 DNA reads as TGTGCCAGCAGCTCGGGACAGAGAAGGACCGGGGAGCTGTTTTTT.

The chain has TRBV19 and TRBJ2-3; 9 nucleotides match TRBD2. The germline gives CDR1 LNHDA, CDR2 SQIVND (reference sequence). This CDR3 is 16 amino acids long. V gave up 3 bases and J gave up 6 bases; unmatched junction bases: 10. The CDR3 loop reads CASSMGAGGVVDTQYF. In DNA form, the CDR3 reads TGTGCCAGTAGTATGGGAGCGGGGGGTGTAGTGGATACGCAGTATTTT.

V gene TRBV25-1 combines with J gene TRBJ1-2, with unresolved D. With 2 bases removed from V and 2 bases from J, the gap between germline ends came to 9 bases. Germline CDR1 is MGHDK and CDR2 is SYGVNS. There are 14 residues in the CDR3. For the CDR3, the DNA is TGTGCCAGCAGTGAACCTGGGGAGAACTATGGCTACACCTTC. This encodes CASSEPGENYGYTF.

The gene calls are TRBV7-9 and TRBJ2-1; 7 bases agree with TRBD2. The CDR3 consists of 16 residues. J lost 3 bases, V lost 5 bases, and 10 bases had no gene match. Germline CDR1 SEHNR, CDR2 FQNEAQ (reference sequence). The CDR3 loop is CASSHGRASGYNEQFF. The DNA of the CDR3 is TGTGCCAGCAGCCACGGGCGGGCTAGCGGCTACAATGAGCAGTTCTTC.

This sequence joins TRBV5-1 and TRBJ1-1, with 8 bases identical to TRBD1. The germline gives CDR1 SGHRS, CDR2 YFSETQ. The CDR3 runs to 15 residues. V gave up 5 bases and J gave up 6 bases; unmatched junction bases: 12. As DNA, the CDR3 is TGCGCCAGCAGTTACTCGACAGGGGTGGTGGCTGAAGCTTTCTTT. As protein: CASSYSTGVVAEAFF.

This chain connects TRBV19 to TRBJ1-1; 8 positions match TRBD1. The CDR3 length is 15 residues. V gave up 6 bases and J gave up 0 bases; unmatched junction bases: 6. Germline assignment: CDR1 LNHDA and CDR2 SQIVND (reference sequence). The CDR3 is CASSDRGVMNTEAFF. CDR3 sequence (DNA): TGTGCCAGTAGCGACAGGGGCGTCATGAACACTGAAGCTTTCTTT.

The chain couples TRBV10-3 to TRBJ2-3; 7 bases line up with TRBD2. Germline V CDR1 and CDR2: ENHRY, SYGVKD. V gave up 7 bases and J gave up 0 bases; unmatched junction bases: 7. The CDR3 totals 15 residues. Here the CDR3 reads CAIKTSGLSTDTQYF. DNA of the CDR3: TGTGCCATCAAGACATCGGGACTAAGCACAGATACGCAGTATTTT.

This clone has a handful of counts. This chain links TRBV27 with TRBJ1-5; the match to TRBD1 covers 7 bases. V gave up 4 bases and J gave up 9 bases; unmatched junction bases: 6. Germline CDR1 reads MNHEY; CDR2 reads SMNVEV (reference sequence). This CDR3 spans 13 amino acids. The CDR3 sequence is CASSSGGISPQHF. The CDR3 DNA sequence: TGTGCCAGCAGTTCAGGGGGTATCTCGCCCCAGCATTTT.

V is TRBV5-1 and J is TRBJ1-1; 8 bases fit TRBD1. Germline V gives CDR1 SGHRS, CDR2 YFSETQ. The CDR3 spans 13 residues. V shed 4 bases and J 6 bases; nucleotides not matched to a gene: 5. CDR3 sequence reads: CASSADRGAEAFF. The CDR3 bases are TGCGCCAGCAGCGCCGACAGGGGCGCTGAAGCTTTCTTT.

This rearrangement joins TRBV29-1 to TRBJ2-4; possibly TRBD2 for D (6 bases). V lost 7 bases, J lost 0 bases, and 10 bases lay in between. The germline CDR1 and CDR2 sequences are SQVTM and ANQGSEA. The CDR3 has 13 residues. The CDR3 DNA follows: TGCAGCGCAGGGACTTTAGCCAAAAACATTCAGTACTTC. It translates to CSAGTLAKNIQYF.

The chain recombines TRBV5-1 with TRBJ1-1; no definite D call. Germline CDR1 is SGHRS and CDR2 is YFSETQ. V lost 0 bases to trimming and J lost 6 bases, with 15 bases between them. This CDR3 is 15 amino acids long. The CDR3 coding sequence is TGCGCCAGCAGCTTGGATCTTTTCTTTTTGTCTGAAGCTTTCTTT. It is translated as CASSLDLFFLSEAFF.

This chain links TRBV10-3 with TRBJ1-5, with D possibly TRBD1 on 6 matching bases. The CDR3 is 16 residues long. The germline gives CDR1 ENHRY, CDR2 SYGVKD. The V end lost 6 bases, the J end lost 4 bases, and 19 bases lay between the germline ends. The CDR3: CAISPFSTGRNQPQHF. CDR3 sequence (DNA): TGTGCCATCAGCCCATTTTCGACAGGCCGTAATCAGCCCCAGCATTTT.

The V call is TRBV29-1, the J call TRBJ2-3; 8 nucleotides line up with TRBD2. Per germline, CDR1 SQVTM and CDR2 ANQGSEA. CDR3 length: 15 residues. With 6 bases clipped from V and 2 bases from J, the junction kept 10 bases outside the gene matches. CDR3 bases: TGCAGCGTGGGGATTAGCGGGGTCATCACAGATACGCAGTATTTT. It yields the protein CSVGISGVITDTQYF.

In this sample, this clone turned up a few times. V and J are TRBV19 and TRBJ1-4, with 8 nucleotides matching TRBD1. Germline CDR1 is LNHDA and CDR2 is SQIVND (reference sequence). This CDR3 is built from 18 residues. V lost 5 bases, J lost 5 bases, and 16 bases stayed unmatched. CDR3 sequence reads: CASSSRQGSIHPNEKLFF. CDR3 nucleotides: TGTGCCAGTAGTTCCAGACAGGGGTCGATTCATCCAAATGAAAAACTGTTTTTT.

The chain carries TRBV14 and TRBJ2-3; D is possibly TRBD1 (6 bases). The CDR3 has 13 residues. The germline V and J ends were trimmed by 6 bases and 2 bases, with 9 bases remaining between them. The germline CDR1 and CDR2 sequences are SGHDN and FVKESK. The CDR3 nucleotides read TGTGCCAGCAGGAGACAGGCCACAGATACGCAGTATTTT. Protein product: CASRRQATDTQYF.

This clone appeared a single time. V gene TRBV18 combines with J gene TRBJ2-3; D is possibly TRBD1 (6 bases). The length of the CDR3 is 14 residues. CDR1 and CDR2 (germline): KGHSH, LQKENI. The ends were cut back, 2 bases at V and 4 bases at J, with 10 bases in the middle. Here the CDR3 reads CASSPKRGSDTQYF. For the CDR3, the DNA is TGTGCCAGCTCACCAAAAAGGGGGTCAGATACGCAGTATTTT.

The count of this clone is one. The rearrangement uses TRBV19 and TRBJ1-1, with D possibly being TRBD1 (5 bases). Per the germline V gene, CDR1 is LNHDA and CDR2 is SQIVND (reference sequence). Trimming pared 11 bases from V and 4 bases from J, leaving 20 bases between. The CDR3 is 14 amino acids. This chain's CDR3 is CAATPGGGSTEAFF. CDR3 in DNA: TGTGCCGCTACTCCGGGGGGAGGTAGCACTGAAGCTTTCTTT.

The genes are TRBV7-8 and TRBJ2-3, with 8 bases fitting TRBD1. The V gene's germline CDR1 is SGHVS and CDR2 FQNEAQ. Trimming cost V 5 bases and J 1 base; bases outside gene matches: 11. There are 17 residues in the CDR3. CDR3 sequence reads: CASSPNSGTGGTDTQYF. The DNA for the CDR3 is TGTGCCAGCAGCCCCAATTCCGGGACAGGAGGCACAGATACGCAGTATTTT.

The chain uses TRBV5-4 and TRBJ1-6; TRBD1 might be the D (5 bases). Germline CDR1 is SGHNT and CDR2 is YYREEE (reference sequence). This CDR3 has 15 amino acids. V shed 4 bases and J shed 7 bases, with 15 bases lying between them. The CDR3 is CASSPGGYPNSPLHF. CDR3 DNA: TGTGCCAGCAGCCCGGGGGGGTATCCCAATTCACCCCTCCACTTT.

In its sample, this clone was seen once. CDR3 sequence: CSVGQGSSYGYTF. CDR3 sequence (DNA): TGCAGCGTCGGACAGGGTTCGTCCTATGGCTACACCTTC. The chain recombines TRBV29-1 with TRBJ1-2; 8 nucleotides align to TRBD1. The germline CDR1 and CDR2 sequences are SQVTM and ANQGSEA. The CDR3 is 13 amino acids. V was pared by 6 bases and J by 4 bases, with 7 bases of the junction left unmatched.

The chain joins TRBV18 to TRBJ2-7; a weak D match, TRBD1 (5 bases). The CDR3 extends over 15 amino acids. CDR1 is KGHSH, CDR2 LQKENI, per germline. V dropped 5 bases and J dropped 0 bases, with 14 bases sitting between them. CDR3 loop: CASSNQMGPSYEQYF. The CDR3 DNA sequence: TGTGCCAGCTCAAACCAAATGGGGCCCTCCTACGAGCAGTACTTC. Together with reference TRBV18 and TRBJ2-7, the CDR3 gives the full variable domain: NAGVMQNPRHLVRRRGQEARLRCSPMKGHSHVYWYRQLPEEGLKFMVYLQKENIIDESGMPKERFSAEFPKEGPSILRIQQVVRGDSAAYFCASSNQMGPSYEQYFGPGTRLTVT.